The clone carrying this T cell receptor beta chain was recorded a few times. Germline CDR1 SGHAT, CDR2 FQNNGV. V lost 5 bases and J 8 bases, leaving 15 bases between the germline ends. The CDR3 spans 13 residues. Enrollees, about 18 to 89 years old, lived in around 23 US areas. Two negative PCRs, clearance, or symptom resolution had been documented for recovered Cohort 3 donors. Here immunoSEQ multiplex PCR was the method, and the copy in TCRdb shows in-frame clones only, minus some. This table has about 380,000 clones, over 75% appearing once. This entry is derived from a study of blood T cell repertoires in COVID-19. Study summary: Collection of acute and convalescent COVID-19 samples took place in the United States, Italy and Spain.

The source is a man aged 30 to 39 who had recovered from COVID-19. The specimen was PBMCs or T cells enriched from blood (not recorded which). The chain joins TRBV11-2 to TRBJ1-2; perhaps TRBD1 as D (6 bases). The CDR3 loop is CASSPGVEGGYTF. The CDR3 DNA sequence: TGTGCCAGCAGCCCAGGGGTGGAAGGAGGCTACACCTTC.